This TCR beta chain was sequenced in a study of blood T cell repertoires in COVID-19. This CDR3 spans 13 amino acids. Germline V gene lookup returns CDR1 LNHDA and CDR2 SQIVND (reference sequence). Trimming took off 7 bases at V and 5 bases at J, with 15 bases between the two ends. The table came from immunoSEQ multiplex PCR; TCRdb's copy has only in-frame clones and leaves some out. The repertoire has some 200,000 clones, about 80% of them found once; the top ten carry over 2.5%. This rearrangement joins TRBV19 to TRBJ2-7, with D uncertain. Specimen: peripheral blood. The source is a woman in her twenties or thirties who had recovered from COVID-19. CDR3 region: CASNRSPAHEQYF. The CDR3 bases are TGTGCCAGTAATCGAAGCCCCGCTCACGAGCAGTACTTC.